Each of the 21 T cell receptor beta chains below was sequenced from the same sample in a study of CD4 T cell repertoires in COVID-19. The repertoire was sequenced with immunoSEQ multiplex PCR; TCRdb's copy has only in-frame clones and lacks some. This sample carries some 80,000 clones, approximately 83% of them seen once, and the ten largest clones take about 0.61%. The sample consisted of CD4+ T cells from peripheral blood, taken after recovery from COVID-19. These receptor sequences come from a human donor who had COVID-19.

This chain uses TRBV19 with TRBJ2-5, with unresolved D. With 4 bases removed from V and 5 bases from J, the gap between germline ends came to 8 bases. This CDR3 region has 12 residues. The V gene's germline CDR1 is LNHDA and CDR2 SQIVND (reference sequence). CDR3 DNA: TGTGCCAGTAGTACTAGTCGGGAGACCCAGTACTTC. Translating it yields CASSTSRETQYF. Variable domain in full (rest from reference TRBV19 and TRBJ2-5): DGGITQSPKYLFRKEGQNVTLSCEQNLNHDAMYWYRQDPGQGLRLIYYSQIVNDFQKGDIAEGYSVSREKKESFPLTVTSAQKNPTAFYLCASSTSRETQYFGPGTRLLVL.

This chain uses TRBV2 with TRBJ2-4; no clear D. CDR1 and CDR2 (germline): SNHLY, FYNNEI. The CDR3 sequence is 12 residues long. Between the trimmed V and J ends, which lost 6 bases and 9 bases, there was a span of 12 bases. The CDR3 nucleotides read TGTGCCAGCAGCCCCTTGTGGGGCATTCAGTACTTC. It yields the protein CASSPLWGIQYF.

The chain's CDR3 is CASGLGDITNTEAFF. The CDR3 coding sequence is TGTGCTAGTGGTTTGGGCGACATTACGAACACTGAAGCTTTCTTT. The J gene is TRBJ1-1, the V gene TRBV12-5; D unclear. Trimming removed 1 base from V and 1 base from J, with 10 bases in between. CDR1 is LGHNT, CDR2 FRNRAP, per germline. The CDR3 covers 15 residues.

The count of this clone is one. V is TRBV6-6 and J is TRBJ2-5, with D possibly being TRBD1 (6 bases). Trimming removed 0 bases from V and 3 bases from J, with 11 bases in between. Germline-derived CDR1 and CDR2 are MNHNY and SVGAGI (reference sequence). The CDR3 contains 15 residues. The CDR3 here is CASSYSDRTKETQYF. The DNA for the CDR3 is TGTGCCAGCAGTTACTCAGACAGGACAAAAGAGACCCAGTACTTC.

The rearrangement joins TRBV19 to TRBJ1-5, with D possibly matching TRBD1 (5 bases). The V end was cut by 7 bases, the J end by 7 bases, with 14 bases between. CDR1 and CDR2 from the germline V gene are LNHDA and SQIVND (reference sequence). The CDR3 runs to 13 residues. CDR3 sequence (DNA): TGTGCCAGTACTCAAGAGGGGTTCCAGCCCCAGCATTTT. This translates into CASTQEGFQPQHF.

The chain carries TRBV20-1 and TRBJ1-5; D is perhaps TRBD1 (5 bases). The CDR3 loop spans 12 amino acids. Germline values: CDR1 DFQATT, CDR2 SNEGSKA (reference sequence). V was trimmed by 3 bases and J by 6 bases, leaving 9 bases between them. The CDR3 nucleotides read TGCAGTGCTAGTCGGGGGACTCAGCCCCAGCATTTT. This encodes CSASRGTQPQHF.

The V call is TRBV10-2, the J call TRBJ2-5, with a tentative D call TRBD2 (5 bases). CDR1 is WSHSY and CDR2 is SAAADI in the germline V gene. The CDR3 consists of 15 residues. Trimming left V 3 bases short and J 5 bases short, with 16 bases between. DNA of the CDR3: TGCGCCAGCAGTGACTCAGGACTGTCTGTGGAGACCCAGTACTTC. The encoded protein is CASSDSGLSVETQYF.

The chain combines TRBV6-4 with TRBJ1-2; the D gene is possibly TRBD1 (5 bases). Germline V gives CDR1 MRHNA, CDR2 SNTAGT. V lost 5 bases to trimming and J lost 0 bases, with 19 bases between them. CDR3 length: 17 amino acids. In DNA, the CDR3 is TGTGCCAGCAGTCGCTACGGCGGGACTGACTCTAACTATGGCTACACCTTC. Translated: CASSRYGGTDSNYGYTF.

The V gene is TRBV14, the J gene TRBJ1-1; unclear D gene. The germline V gene encodes CDR1 SGHDN and CDR2 FVKESK. This CDR3 comprises 14 residues. V was shortened by 2 bases and J by 3 bases, with 10 bases between the two germline ends. Here the CDR3 DNA reads TGTGCCAGCAGCCAACGCCAGCGGGACACTGAAGCTTTCTTT. Translation: CASSQRQRDTEAFF. The entire variable domain, with the rest obtained from reference TRBV14 and TRBJ1-1, is as follows: EAGVTQFPSHSVIEKGQTVTLRCDPISGHDNLYWYRRVMGKEIKFLLHFVKESKQDESGMPNNRFLAERTGGTYSTLKVQPAELEDSGVYFCASSQRQRDTEAFFGQGTRLTVV.

This chain uses TRBV28 with TRBJ1-3; D unresolved. CDR1 is MDHEN, CDR2 SYDVKM, per germline. The germline V and J ends were trimmed by 11 bases and 6 bases, with 11 bases remaining between them. This CDR3 comprises 11 residues. The CDR3 protein is CAVVGENTIYF. CDR3 nucleotides: TGTGCCGTCGTCGGGGAAAACACCATATATTTT.

The chain employs TRBV4-1 and TRBJ1-2, with TRBD1 matching 8 bases. The J segment lost 5 bases and the V segment lost 2 bases, leaving 10 bases of the junction unmatched. This CDR3 has 16 amino acids. From germline, CDR1 is MGHRA and CDR2 YSYEKL. The CDR3 loop is CASSQPTDRAGYGYTF. CDR3 nucleotides: TGCGCCAGCAGCCAACCGACGGACAGGGCCGGGTATGGCTACACCTTC.

The rearrangement links TRBV5-4 to TRBJ2-5, with D possibly being TRBD1 or TRBD2 (5 bases each). Looked up from germline, CDR1 is SGHNT and CDR2 is YYREEE (reference sequence). Trimming stripped 0 bases from V and 5 bases from J, with 14 bases between. The CDR3 is 15 residues long. The DNA for the CDR3 is TGTGCCAGCAGCTTGGTGGGACGAGAGCTGGAGACCCAGTACTTC. Translating it yields CASSLVGRELETQYF.

V usage is TRBV5-1 and J usage is TRBJ1-4, with TRBD1 matching 8 bases. Germline V CDR1 and CDR2: SGHRS, YFSETQ. The CDR3 length is 15 residues. Trimming took 2 bases from V and 8 from J; bases not matched to a gene: 8. The CDR3 is CASSLRQGLEEKLFF. The CDR3 nucleotides are TGCGCCAGCAGCTTACGACAGGGGTTGGAGGAAAAACTGTTTTTT.

DNA for the CDR3: TGTGCCAGCAGCCAAGACAACCTCGGGAGAGGTGCCAATGAGCAGTTCTTC. Its translation: CASSQDNLGRGANEQFF. This chain joins TRBV4-2 and TRBJ2-1; maybe TRBD2 (6 bases). This CDR3 has 17 amino acids. CDR1 is LGHNA, CDR2 YNFKEQ, per germline. The V end was cut by 0 bases, the J end by 6 bases, with 18 bases between.

This sequence joins TRBV7-2 and TRBJ2-1, with 11 bases fitting TRBD2. Trimming at V came to 5 bases and at J to 9 bases, leaving 12 bases not matched to a gene. Looked up from germline, CDR1 is SGHTA and CDR2 is FQGNSA. This CDR3 region has 16 residues. The CDR3 loop reads CASSPRLAGLGGEQFF. The CDR3 DNA reads TGTGCCAGCAGCCCGCGACTAGCGGGACTCGGGGGTGAGCAGTTCTTC.

CDR3 protein: CASLPGTALLSDYTF. The CDR3 bases are TGTGCCAGCCTACCCGGGACAGCCTTACTCAGTGACTACACCTTC. This chain joins TRBV10-3 and TRBJ1-2; 7 bases agree with TRBD1. CDR1 ENHRY and CDR2 SYGVKD come from the germline V gene. The CDR3 runs to 15 residues. Trimming at V came to 10 bases and at J to 10 bases, leaving 21 bases not matched to a gene.

The chain links TRBV3-1 (or the pseudogene TRBV3-2) to TRBJ1-2; 11 bases align to TRBD1. The germline gives CDR1 LGHDT, CDR2 YNNKEL (reference sequence). CDR3 length equals 14 residues. J gave up 7 bases and V 3 bases, and 4 bases lay outside the gene matches. The CDR3 DNA follows: TGTGCCAGCAGCCAGGGACAGGGGGAGACTGGCTACACCTTC. This sequence encodes CASSQGQGETGYTF.

The genes are TRBV2 and TRBJ2-7, with D uncertain. Germline CDR1 is SNHLY and CDR2 is FYNNEI. This CDR3 is built from 13 residues. The germline V and J ends were trimmed by 4 bases and 1 base, with 8 bases remaining between them. CDR3 nucleotide sequence: TGTGCCAGCAGTGTTGGGCAGTCCTACGAGCAGTACTTC. Translating gives CASSVGQSYEQYF.

This clone was detected only a few times. The chain uses TRBV3-1 (or the pseudogene TRBV3-2) and TRBJ1-4; D is uncertain. The CDR3 covers 12 residues. The V end was cut by 1 base, the J end by 8 bases, with 5 bases between. The germline V gene has CDR1 LGHDT and CDR2 YNNKEL (reference sequence). The CDR3 bases are TGTGCCAGCAGCCAAGGGGGAGAAAAACTGTTTTTT. Translated, it gives CASSQGGEKLFF.

The V and J genes are TRBV25-1 and TRBJ2-2, with D perhaps TRBD1 (5 bases). Trimming stripped 1 base from V and 5 bases from J, with 14 bases between. CDR1 and CDR2 (germline): MGHDK, SYGVNS. The CDR3 has 16 amino acids. The CDR3 here is CASSELTASLTGELFF. CDR3 in DNA: TGTGCCAGCAGTGAATTGACAGCATCATTGACCGGGGAGCTGTTTTTT.

The rearrangement uses TRBV28 and TRBJ1-3; D unclear. The germline gives CDR1 MDHEN, CDR2 SYDVKM. V was trimmed by 6 bases and J by 2 bases, leaving 17 bases between them. This CDR3 comprises 16 residues. CDR3 sequence: CASSPLTGATGNTIYF. CDR3 DNA sequence: TGTGCCAGCAGCCCACTGACGGGAGCCACTGGAAACACCATATATTTT.